This T cell receptor beta chain was captured by sequencing in a study of shared clonotypes between healthy human individuals. Details on this clone: The antigen remains unidentified.

The study's findings and limits: Donors were few, which limited the genetic and exposure-history diversity represented.

A deep-level run was used for the assay. On sorted subsets, replicate PCRs used approximately 190 ng DNA, or about 33,000 T cell genomes. Assay: immunoSEQ multiplex PCR; the TCRdb copy retains only in-frame clones and omits some. The sample comprises more than 550,000 clones, around 91% of which are singletons, and 30% to 35% rests with the top ten. Donors were Caucasian adults residing in Nashville, Tennessee, USA. This TCR was recovered from a man younger than 30 in good health. Some clones in this sample may be carry-over from other donors' samples. Sequencing input: memory CD8+ T cells from PBMCs. Subset meaning: CD45RO+ cells pooled with CCR7-negative TemRA cells.

The CDR3 sequence is CASSYHLREGSNEQFF. DNA for the CDR3: TGTGCCAGCAGTTACCACCTCAGGGAGGGGAGCAATGAGCAGTTCTTC. The chain uses TRBV6-6 and TRBJ2-1, with TRBD2 matching over 7 bases. Per the germline V gene, CDR1 is MNHNY and CDR2 is SVGAGI (reference sequence). There are 16 residues in the CDR3. V trimming: 2 bases; J trimming: 6 bases; junction bases outside the gene matches: 10.